These 20 T cell receptor beta chains came from one sample sequenced in a study of T cells after posttransplantation cyclophosphamide. This table comes from immunoSEQ multiplex PCR, and its TCRdb copy is limited to in-frame clones, with some not included. The data contain over 950 clones, 74% of them singletons. The sample was memory CD8+ T cells sorted from blood. The receptors here all came from a man between 45 and 60 years old in good health, CMV-negative, and a related stem cell transplant donor.

In the case of this clone: One end of the junction is discordant with germline, which a read error may explain. V usage is TRBV7-2 and J usage is TRBJ2-3, with 10 bases that match TRBD2. Looked up from germline, CDR1 is SGHTA and CDR2 is FQGNSA. The CDR3 has 14 amino acids. The CDR3 spells CASSLAGAGDTQYF. Here the CDR3 DNA reads TGTGCCAGCAGCCTAGCGGGGGCCGGAGATACGCAGTATTTT.

The chain recombines TRBV6-4 with TRBJ2-2; 8 bases match TRBD2. From germline, CDR1 is MRHNA and CDR2 SNTAGT. Trimming at V came to 8 bases and at J to 3 bases, leaving 5 bases not matched to a gene. There are 14 residues in the CDR3. For the CDR3, the DNA is TGTGCCAGCTCGGGACTAGAGGACACCGGGGAGCTGTTTTTT. Amino acid sequence: CASSGLEDTGELFF.

The chain employs TRBV7-6 and TRBJ2-1; 12 nucleotides align to TRBD2. The junction had 9 bases not matched to a gene; V was cut back by 3 bases and J by 0 bases. The CDR3 is 19 amino acids. Germline V lookup: CDR1 SGHVS, CDR2 FNYEAQ. The chain's CDR3 is CASSFSGTSGFLSYNEQFF. CDR3 bases: TGTGCCAGCAGCTTTTCCGGGACTAGCGGGTTCCTCTCCTACAATGAGCAGTTCTTC.

The chain combines TRBV9 with TRBJ1-6; 8 nucleotides agree with TRBD1. V was pared by 3 bases and J by 7 bases, with 9 bases of the junction left unmatched. This CDR3 region has 16 residues. CDR1 is SGDLS, CDR2 YYNGEE, per germline. The CDR3 loop reads CASSAGSTGANSPLHF. As DNA, the CDR3 is TGTGCCAGCAGCGCAGGCTCGACAGGGGCCAATTCACCCCTCCACTTT.

J is TRBJ1-1 and V is TRBV5-1, with 7 bases that match TRBD1. The trim removed 4 bases at V and 5 bases at J, leaving 11 bases unmatched. The germline CDR1 and CDR2 sequences are SGHRS and YFSETQ. This CDR3 spans 15 amino acids. CDR3 DNA sequence: TGCGCCAGCAGCCCGCAACAGGGGCGCGGGACTGAAGCTTTCTTT. This codes for CASSPQQGRGTEAFF.

The chain couples TRBV9 to TRBJ2-5; 11 bases match TRBD1. After removal of 3 bases from V and 4 bases from J, the junction contained 11 bases not matched to a gene. This CDR3 contains 17 residues. Per the germline V gene, CDR1 is SGDLS and CDR2 is YYNGEE. The CDR3, as DNA: TGTGCCAGCAGCGCCGGGGGAGGGACAGGGGGAGGAGAGACCCAGTACTTC. It codes for CASSAGGGTGGGETQYF.

The chain joins TRBV10-3 to TRBJ2-3, with a possible D match to TRBD2 (6 bases). The V gene lost 0 bases and the J gene lost 2 bases, with 12 bases spanning the gap. Germline V gene sequence: CDR1 ENHRY, CDR2 SYGVKD. The CDR3 sequence is 16 residues long. CDR3 loop: CAISESGVAATDTQYF. CDR3 nucleotides: TGTGCCATCAGTGAGTCCGGGGTAGCGGCCACAGATACGCAGTATTTT.

The sample holds a few counts of this clone. This chain connects TRBV7-6 to TRBJ2-2, with D tentatively TRBD1 (6 bases). The CDR3 covers 15 residues. V gave up 0 bases and J gave up 6 bases, with 11 bases separating them. The germline CDR1 and CDR2 sequences are SGHVS and FNYEAQ. The CDR3 nucleotides are TGTGCCAGCAGCTTAGCAGGGGGAAGAGCCGGGGAGCTGTTTTTT. Translating gives CASSLAGGRAGELFF.

The chain joins TRBV7-8 to TRBJ2-2, with no clear D. Trimming left V 3 bases short and J 0 bases short, with 14 bases between. This CDR3 region has 17 residues. Per germline, CDR1 SGHVS and CDR2 FQNEAQ. This chain's CDR3 is CASSLGVRAPNTGELFF. Here the CDR3 DNA reads TGTGCCAGCAGCTTGGGTGTTAGAGCGCCGAACACCGGGGAGCTGTTTTTT. Variable domain in full (rest from reference TRBV7-8 and TRBJ2-2): GAGVSQSPRYKVAKRGQDVALRCDPISGHVSLFWYQQALGQGPEFLTYFQNEAQLDKSGLPSDRFFAERPEGSVSTLKIQRTQQEDSAVYLCASSLGVRAPNTGELFFGEGSRLTVL.

This chain links TRBV18 with TRBJ1-1; D perhaps matches TRBD1 (5 bases). Looked up from germline, CDR1 is KGHSH and CDR2 is LQKENI. V gave up 3 bases and J gave up 2 bases, with 13 bases separating them. This CDR3 is 15 amino acids long. CDR3: CASSPPLTVNTEAFF. As DNA, the CDR3 is TGTGCCAGCTCACCGCCTTTGACAGTCAACACTGAAGCTTTCTTT.

This clone showed up just once. This rearrangement joins TRBV2 to TRBJ1-1, with D possibly matching TRBD1 (5 bases). This CDR3 is built from 13 residues. V lost 4 bases and J lost 4, with 10 bases in between. Germline V lookup: CDR1 SNHLY, CDR2 FYNNEI. The CDR3 is CASSGGDGTEAFF. The CDR3 DNA sequence: TGTGCCAGCAGTGGGGGGGATGGCACTGAAGCTTTCTTT.

The gene calls are TRBV27 and TRBJ1-2; 9 bases match TRBD1. From germline, CDR1 is MNHEY and CDR2 SMNVEV (reference sequence). CDR3 length: 16 amino acids. Unmatched junction bases numbered 14, after V lost 4 bases and J lost 8 bases. The CDR3 coding sequence is TGTGCCAGCAGTTCTCCCCCGGGACAGGGTATCTCGGGCTACACCTTC. This encodes CASSSPPGQGISGYTF.

The chain couples TRBV6-1 to TRBJ2-7; 7 nucleotides agree with TRBD2. CDR1 MNHNS and CDR2 SASEGT come from the germline V gene. This CDR3 has 13 amino acids. The V and J ends lost 4 bases and 7 bases, in that order; junction bases with no gene match: 7. This CDR3 is CASSAGLRGEQYF. CDR3 in DNA: TGTGCCAGCAGTGCGGGGCTGCGGGGGGAGCAGTACTTC.

This CDR3 is CASSLAAVLRGAETQYF. The DNA for the CDR3 is TGTGCCAGCAGCTTAGCAGCCGTTTTAAGGGGCGCGGAGACCCAGTACTTC. The rearrangement links TRBV11-2 to TRBJ2-5; D is possibly TRBD1 (5 bases). The germline V gene has CDR1 SGHAT and CDR2 FQNNGV. Trimming pared 1 base from V and 5 bases from J, leaving 20 bases between. The CDR3 extends over 17 amino acids.

The CDR3 sequence is CASSGGTVSTDTQYF. In nucleotides, the CDR3 is TGTGCCAGCAGTGGAGGGACAGTTAGCACAGATACGCAGTATTTT. The chain couples TRBV6-1 to TRBJ2-3; 7 nucleotides match TRBD1. The V and J ends lost 4 bases and 0 bases, in that order; junction bases with no gene match: 4. Germline loops: CDR1 MNHNS, CDR2 SASEGT. The CDR3 runs 15 residues.

V usage is TRBV4-1 and J usage is TRBJ2-3, with D unresolved. There are 15 residues in the CDR3. Trimming removed 2 bases from V and 6 bases from J, with 15 bases in between. Germline values: CDR1 MGHRA, CDR2 YSYEKL. The CDR3 loop reads CASSQFWAGWDTQYF. The CDR3, as DNA: TGCGCCAGCAGCCAATTTTGGGCTGGGTGGGATACGCAGTATTTT.

The chain links TRBV7-3 to TRBJ1-1; 8 bases are a match to TRBD1. Germline loops: CDR1 SGHTA, CDR2 FQGTGA. The CDR3 covers 13 residues. With V trimmed by 5 bases and J by 4 bases, 3 bases remained unmatched. Here the CDR3 reads CASSLGQGTEAFF. CDR3 coding DNA: TGTGCCAGCAGCCTCGGACAGGGCACTGAAGCTTTCTTT.

The rearrangement links TRBV5-6 to TRBJ1-2, with D possibly matching TRBD1 (6 bases). Germline CDR1 is SGHDT and CDR2 is YYEEEE. This CDR3 contains 16 residues. V was clipped by 2 bases and J by 4 bases, with 18 bases between them. The CDR3 protein is CASSFSSEGQFYGYTF. The DNA for the CDR3 is TGTGCCAGCAGCTTCAGTAGTGAAGGACAGTTCTATGGCTACACCTTC.

V is TRBV19 and J is TRBJ2-7; D perhaps matches TRBD1 (5 bases). Germline V gene data show CDR1 as LNHDA and CDR2 as SQIVND (reference sequence). Trimming took off 3 bases at V and 4 bases at J, with 16 bases between the two ends. CDR3 length: 15 residues. The CDR3 coding sequence is TGTGCCAGTAGTATCCTTCGGCAGGGAATGTACGAGCAGTACTTC. This sequence encodes CASSILRQGMYEQYF. Using reference TRBV19 and TRBJ2-7 for the parts outside the CDR3, the full variable domain is DGGITQSPKYLFRKEGQNVTLSCEQNLNHDAMYWYRQDPGQGLRLIYYSQIVNDFQKGDIAEGYSVSREKKESFPLTVTSAQKNPTAFYLCASSILRQGMYEQYFGPGTRLTVT.

With regard to this clone: This sample also contains other DNA sequences that code for the same CDR3. The chain carries TRBV27 and TRBJ2-1; D is ambiguous. The CDR3 has 14 amino acids. Germline V gene data show CDR1 as MNHEY and CDR2 as SMNVEV (reference sequence). Trimming stripped 6 bases from V and 5 bases from J, with 14 bases between. The CDR3 nucleotides read TGTGCCAGCAGGAAAGGTGGAGTAAACAATGAGCAGTTCTTC. It encodes CASRKGGVNNEQFF.